The clone carrying this TCR beta chain was seen a single time. The sample is drawn from a study of control samples from healthy donors and cancer patients. Sequencing was performed with immunoSEQ multiplex PCR; in TCRdb, only in-frame clones are kept and a portion is missing. The sample lists approximately 150,000 clones; approximately 94% were seen once. The CDR3 is 16 amino acids. The origin of this receptor is a man aged 40-49 years in good health. The V and J genes are TRBV21-1 and TRBJ2-2; TRBD1 is taken as the D call from the table, unchecked against the DNA. TRBV21-1 is listed as a pseudogene. Sequencing was performed on blood. CDR3 sequence reads: CASSILGALSTGELFF. The DNA for the CDR3 is TGTGCCAGCAGCATCTTAGGGGCTTTGAGCACCGGGGAGCTGTTTTTT.